This TCR beta chain emerged from a study of identical twins. V was trimmed by 5 bases and J by 9 bases, leaving 20 bases between them. CDR1 and CDR2 (germline): LNHNV, YYDKDF (reference sequence). CDR3 length: 15 residues. TCRdb processed the 5' RACE reads anew with MiXCR; each CDR3 protein has one entry. Among 200,000 to 300,000 distinct CDR3 sequences, 7.5% were seen once, and the ten largest hold about 5.6%. This sample was also put to use in a study of yellow fever vaccine responses in identical twins.

The chain combines TRBV15 with TRBJ2-1; D is ambiguous. Sequenced: CD8+ T cells sorted from blood. The TCR originated in a woman under 30 in good health. This CDR3 reads CATSGRERWGGEQFF. For the CDR3, the DNA is TGTGCCACCAGCGGTCGAGAACGGTGGGGTGGTGAGCAGTTCTTC.